What follows is one T cell receptor beta chain and its context. The antigen remains unidentified. The data derive from a study of monozygotic twins with inflammatory bowel disease. Whole blood, unsorted for T cells, was the source of total RNA. The study's findings and limits: The analysis did not separate different T cell subtypes. A reduction in TCRbeta diversity (inverse Simpson) was seen in IBD patients relative to healthy co-twins.

Both the TCRalpha cDNA and the TCRbeta cDNA were taken through two nested PCRs, lasting about 17 and 10 cycles. Reprocessing the 5' RACE reads, TCRdb reports a single entry for every CDR3 protein and omits DNA. The sample's table shows 400,000 or so distinct CDR3 sequences. The sample was blood. This TCR came from a human donor with ulcerative colitis or Crohn's disease, or a healthy co-twin of an affected twin (not recorded which).

The CDR3 here is CASSPAGQIYGYTF. V is TRBV5-1 and J is TRBJ1-2; the D call from TCRdb, TRBD1, cannot be confirmed without DNA. From germline, CDR1 is SGHRS and CDR2 YFSETQ. This CDR3 has 14 amino acids.